This record covers a single TCR beta chain. This CDR3 spans 14 amino acids. Germline V gene lookup returns CDR1 MGHRA and CDR2 YSYEKL. Trimming pared 8 bases from V and 2 bases from J, leaving 13 bases between. This sample is part of a study of tumor T cells in aggressive B-cell lymphoma. TCRdb keeps only in-frame clones here, not all; method: immunoSEQ multiplex PCR. The sample has some 7,000 clones; approximately 85% are singletons. V gene TRBV4-1 combines with J gene TRBJ1-5; D is possibly TRBD1 (6 bases). This receptor was obtained from an adult with diffuse large B cell lymphoma. Some clones in this sample may be carry-over from other donors' samples. Sample: tumor tissue. In DNA form, the CDR3 reads TGCGCCAGCGCCAAGGGGGATGGCAATCAGCCCCAGCATTTT. Protein: CASAKGDGNQPQHF.